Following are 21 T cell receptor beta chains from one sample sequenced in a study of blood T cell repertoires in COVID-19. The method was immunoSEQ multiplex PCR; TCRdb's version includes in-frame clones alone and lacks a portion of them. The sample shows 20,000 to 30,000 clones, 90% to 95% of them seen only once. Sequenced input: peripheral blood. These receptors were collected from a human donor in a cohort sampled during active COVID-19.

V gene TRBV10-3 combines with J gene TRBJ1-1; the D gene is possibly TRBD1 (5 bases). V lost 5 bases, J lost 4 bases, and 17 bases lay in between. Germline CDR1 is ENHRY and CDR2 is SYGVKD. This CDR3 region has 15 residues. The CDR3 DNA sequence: TGTGCCATCAGTTCGAGCAGGGTGATCGGCACTGAAGCTTTCTTT. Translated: CAISSSRVIGTEAFF.

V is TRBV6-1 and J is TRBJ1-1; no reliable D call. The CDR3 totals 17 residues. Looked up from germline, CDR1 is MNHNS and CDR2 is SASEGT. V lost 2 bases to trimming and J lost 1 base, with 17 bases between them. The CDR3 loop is CASSEHGPTKRNTEAFF. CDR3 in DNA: TGTGCCAGCAGTGAACACGGTCCTACTAAGCGGAACACTGAAGCTTTCTTT.

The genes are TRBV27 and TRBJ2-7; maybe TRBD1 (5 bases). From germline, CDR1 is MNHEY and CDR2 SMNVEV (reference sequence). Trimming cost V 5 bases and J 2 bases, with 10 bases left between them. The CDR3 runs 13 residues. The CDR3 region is CASSPTGPYEQYF. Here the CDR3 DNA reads TGTGCCAGCAGTCCTACAGGCCCCTACGAGCAGTACTTC.

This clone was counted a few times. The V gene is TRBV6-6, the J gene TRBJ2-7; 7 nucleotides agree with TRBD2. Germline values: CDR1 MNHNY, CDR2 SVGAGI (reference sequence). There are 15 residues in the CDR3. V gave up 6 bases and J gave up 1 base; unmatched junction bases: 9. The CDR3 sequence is CASSPSGESSYEQYF. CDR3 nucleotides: TGTGCCAGCAGCCCCAGCGGGGAGTCTTCCTACGAGCAGTACTTC.

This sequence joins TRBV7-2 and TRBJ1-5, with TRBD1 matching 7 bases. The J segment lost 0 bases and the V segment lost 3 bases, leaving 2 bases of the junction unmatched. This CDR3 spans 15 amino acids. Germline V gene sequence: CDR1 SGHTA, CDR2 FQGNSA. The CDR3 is CASSFGTDSNQPQHF. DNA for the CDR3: TGTGCCAGCAGCTTCGGGACAGATAGCAATCAGCCCCAGCATTTT.

The CDR3 loop is CASSPPGLGSYNEQFF. For the CDR3, the DNA is TGTGCCAGCAGCCCCCCGGGACTAGGTTCCTACAATGAGCAGTTCTTC. This chain connects TRBV7-2 to TRBJ2-1, with 8 bases fitting TRBD2. CDR3 length equals 16 residues. The germline V gene encodes CDR1 SGHTA and CDR2 FQGNSA. The V gene end was trimmed by 5 bases and the J gene end by 1 base; junction bases not matched to a gene: 7.

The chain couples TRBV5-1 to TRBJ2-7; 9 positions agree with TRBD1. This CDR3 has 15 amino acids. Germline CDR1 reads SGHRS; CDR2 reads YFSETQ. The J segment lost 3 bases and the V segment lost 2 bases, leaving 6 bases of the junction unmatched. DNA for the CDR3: TGCGCCAGCAGCTTAGGGACAGGGACGGTCTACGAGCAGTACTTC. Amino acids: CASSLGTGTVYEQYF.

The CDR3 coding sequence is TGCAGCGTTGAGGGACTAGCGAATGAGCAGTTCTTC. Translation gives CSVEGLANEQFF. The V call is TRBV29-1, the J call TRBJ2-1, with TRBD2 identical over 10 bases. The CDR3 loop spans 12 amino acids. Germline trimming cut 3 bases from V and 7 bases from J; bases unmatched to any gene: 0. Germline V gene sequence: CDR1 SQVTM, CDR2 ANQGSEA.

The CDR3 here is CASSTGDTNTEAFF. The CDR3 region has the DNA TGTGCCAGCAGTACAGGGGATACGAACACTGAAGCTTTCTTT. The V and J genes are TRBV6-6 and TRBJ1-1; 7 positions agree with TRBD1. This CDR3 is 14 amino acids long. Germline assignment: CDR1 MNHNY and CDR2 SVGAGI (reference sequence). Germline trimming cut 5 bases from V and 1 base from J; bases unmatched to any gene: 4.

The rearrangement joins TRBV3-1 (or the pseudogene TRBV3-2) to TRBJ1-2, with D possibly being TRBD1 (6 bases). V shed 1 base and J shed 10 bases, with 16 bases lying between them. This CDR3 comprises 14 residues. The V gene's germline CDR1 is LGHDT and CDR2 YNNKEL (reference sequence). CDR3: CASSQVSGAADYTF. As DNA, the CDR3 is TGTGCCAGCAGCCAAGTGTCAGGGGCCGCGGACTACACCTTC.

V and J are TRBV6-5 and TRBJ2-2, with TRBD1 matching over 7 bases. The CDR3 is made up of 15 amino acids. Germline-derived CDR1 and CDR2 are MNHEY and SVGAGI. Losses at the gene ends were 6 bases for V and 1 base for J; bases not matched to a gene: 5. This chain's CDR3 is CASRGQGVNTGELFF. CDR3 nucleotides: TGTGCCAGCAGAGGGCAGGGGGTGAACACCGGGGAGCTGTTTTTT.

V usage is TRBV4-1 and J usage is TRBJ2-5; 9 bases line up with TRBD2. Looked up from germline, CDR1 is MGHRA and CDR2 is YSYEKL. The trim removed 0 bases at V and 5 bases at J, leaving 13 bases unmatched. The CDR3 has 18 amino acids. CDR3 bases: TGCGCCAGCAGCCAAGAATCGGCCGCGACTAGCGGATGGGAGACCCAGTACTTC. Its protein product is CASSQESAATSGWETQYF.

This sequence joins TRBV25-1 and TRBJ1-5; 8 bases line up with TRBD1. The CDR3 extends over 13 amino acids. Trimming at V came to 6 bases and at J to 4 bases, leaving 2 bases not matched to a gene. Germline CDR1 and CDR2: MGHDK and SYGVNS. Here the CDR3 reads CASSHRGNQPQHF. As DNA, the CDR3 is TGTGCCAGCAGCCACAGGGGGAATCAGCCCCAGCATTTT.

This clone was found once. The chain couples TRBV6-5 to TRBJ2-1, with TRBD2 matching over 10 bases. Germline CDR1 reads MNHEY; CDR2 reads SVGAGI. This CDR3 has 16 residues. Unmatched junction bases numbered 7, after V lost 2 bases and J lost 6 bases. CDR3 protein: CASSYSLAGVRNEQFF. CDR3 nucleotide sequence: TGTGCCAGCAGTTACAGCCTAGCGGGAGTACGCAATGAGCAGTTCTTC.

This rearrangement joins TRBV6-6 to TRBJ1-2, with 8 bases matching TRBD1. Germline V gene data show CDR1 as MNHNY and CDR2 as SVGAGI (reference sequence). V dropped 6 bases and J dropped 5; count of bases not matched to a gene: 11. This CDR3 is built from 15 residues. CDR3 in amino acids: CASSTGTGPFYGYTF. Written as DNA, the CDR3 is TGTGCCAGCAGCACCGGGACAGGACCCTTTTATGGCTACACCTTC.

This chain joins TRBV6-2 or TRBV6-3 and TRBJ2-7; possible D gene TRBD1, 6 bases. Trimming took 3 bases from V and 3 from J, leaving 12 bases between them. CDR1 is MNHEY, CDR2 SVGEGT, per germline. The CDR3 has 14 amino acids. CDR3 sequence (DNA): TGTGCCAGCAGTTATCCTCCCAGGGGCTACGAGCAGTACTTC. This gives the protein CASSYPPRGYEQYF.

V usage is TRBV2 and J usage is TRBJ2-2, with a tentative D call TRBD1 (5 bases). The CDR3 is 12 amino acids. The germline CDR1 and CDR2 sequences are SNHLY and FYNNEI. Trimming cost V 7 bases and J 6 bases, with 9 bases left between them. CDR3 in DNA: TGTGCCAGCAACCAGGGTTCCGGGGAGCTGTTTTTT. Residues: CASNQGSGELFF.

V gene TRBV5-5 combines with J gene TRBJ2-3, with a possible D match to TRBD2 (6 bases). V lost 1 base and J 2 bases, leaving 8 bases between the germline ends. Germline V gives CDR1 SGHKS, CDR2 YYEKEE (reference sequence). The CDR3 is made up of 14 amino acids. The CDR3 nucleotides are TGTGCCAGCAGCTTGTTGGACTACACAGATACGCAGTATTTT. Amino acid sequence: CASSLLDYTDTQYF.

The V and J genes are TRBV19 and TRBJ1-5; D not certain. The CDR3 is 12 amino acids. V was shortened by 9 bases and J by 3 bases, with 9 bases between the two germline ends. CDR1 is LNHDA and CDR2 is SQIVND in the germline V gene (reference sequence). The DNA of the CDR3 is TGTGCCAGCACCAGGCCCAATCAGCCCCAGCATTTT. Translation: CASTRPNQPQHF.

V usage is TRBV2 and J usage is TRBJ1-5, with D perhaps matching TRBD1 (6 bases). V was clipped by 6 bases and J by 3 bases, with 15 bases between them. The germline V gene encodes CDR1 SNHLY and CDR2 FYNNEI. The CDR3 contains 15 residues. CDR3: CASSRDTFSNQPQHF. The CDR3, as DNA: TGTGCCAGCAGCCGGGACACCTTCTCCAATCAGCCCCAGCATTTT.

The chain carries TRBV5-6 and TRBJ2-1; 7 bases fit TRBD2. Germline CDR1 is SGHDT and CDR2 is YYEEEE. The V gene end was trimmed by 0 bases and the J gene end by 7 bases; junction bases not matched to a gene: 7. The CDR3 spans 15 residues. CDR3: CASSLVGGPGNEQFF. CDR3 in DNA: TGTGCCAGCAGCTTGGTGGGAGGGCCCGGGAATGAGCAGTTCTTC. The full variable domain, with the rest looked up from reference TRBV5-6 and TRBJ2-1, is DAGVTQSPTHLIKTRGQQVTLRCSPKSGHDTVSWYQQALGQGPQFIFQYYEEEERQRGNFPDRFSGHQFPNYSSELNVNALLLGDSALYLCASSLVGGPGNEQFFGPGTRLTVL.